This T cell receptor beta chain comes out of a study of shared clonotypes between healthy human individuals. Study-level points and caveats: Among non-shared clonotypes, generation probabilities were lower than among those shared by all four donors.

Profiling relied on immunoSEQ multiplex PCR, and the TCRdb table lists in-frame clones only, not all of them. The sample has 2 million to 2.5 million clones; roughly 93% are singletons. CD4+ cell separation produced CD45RA+ naive and CD45RA-negative memory subsets. CDR1 and CDR2 (germline): SGHAT, FQNNGV. The CDR3 sequence is 14 residues long. V lost 3 bases and J 4 bases, leaving 12 bases between the germline ends. A word on this clone: Its matching antigen is unknown.

Sequenced input: naive CD4+ T cells from PBMCs. The subset was: CD45RA+ positively selected. The chain is built from TRBV11-2 and TRBJ1-1; tentative D call: TRBD1 (5 bases). The sequence derives from a man between 18 and 29 years old in good health. Some clones in this sample may be carry-over from other donors' samples. The CDR3 sequence is CASSFPGGSTEAFF. The CDR3 DNA follows: TGTGCCAGCAGCTTCCCCGGGGGGAGCACTGAAGCTTTCTTT.